This record concerns one TCR beta chain sequence. Its antigen is undetermined. This entry is derived from a study of shared clonotypes between healthy human individuals. Overall study results and limits: Clonotypes which were not shared had lower generation probabilities than clonotypes that all four donors shared. It was only blood that was sampled, and tissue repertoires likely differ.

This CDR3 is 19 amino acids long. V lost 4 bases to trimming and J lost 0 bases; unmatched junction nucleotides: 16. Germline CDR1 SGHNT, CDR2 YYREEE (reference sequence). The table came from immunoSEQ multiplex PCR; TCRdb's copy has only in-frame clones and leaves some out. The repertoire holds approximately 2,200,000 clones, with about 93% as singletons. Positively selected for CCR7, the CD45RO-negative cells used as naive CD8 cells excluded terminally differentiated effector memory CD45RA+ cells. The TCR sequence derives from a man aged 18 to 29 in good health. Some clones in this sample may be carry-over from other donors' samples. The sample consisted of naive CD8+ T cells from PBMCs. The gene calls are TRBV5-4 and TRBJ2-7; 10 positions match TRBD2. The chain's CDR3 is CASSDLPGLATRSSYEQYF. In nucleotides, the CDR3 is TGTGCCAGCAGCGATCTGCCGGGACTAGCGACCCGGAGCTCCTACGAGCAGTACTTC.